This T cell receptor beta chain is drawn from a study of shared clonotypes between healthy human individuals. Study-wide results and caveats: The study generally estimated greater richness for naive than memory subsets. Non-shared clonotypes displayed generation probabilities falling below those of clonotypes present in all four donors.

This CDR3 has 17 residues. V lost 6 bases and J lost 2, with 23 bases in between. Germline V gene lookup returns CDR1 SNHLY and CDR2 FYNNEI. Assay execution proceeded at the deep level. Profiled with immunoSEQ multiplex PCR; TCRdb holds only in-frame clones, not every one. The sample holds about 2.1 million clones, 85% to 95% seen once. Terminally differentiated effector memory CD45RA+ cells were excluded by CCR7 positive selection of CD45RO-negative cells. This clone has just one count. Its antigen remains unidentified. This clonotype originated in a man younger than 35 in good health. Some clones in this sample may be carry-over from other donors' samples. This chain links TRBV2 with TRBJ2-7; D may match TRBD1 or TRBD2 (5 bases each). Sequencing was done on a sample of naive CD8+ T cells from PBMCs. The CDR3 DNA reads TGTGCCAGCAGCCACGGGACCACCGAGTCCGGGCCCTACGAGCAGTACTTC. Protein sequence: CASSHGTTESGPYEQYF.